This T cell receptor (beta chain) was documented in a study of blood T cell repertoires in COVID-19. Study at large: The United States, Italy and Spain were the sources of the acute and convalescent COVID-19 samples. T cells, B-cell-depleted T cells, or PBMCs provided the cDNA or gDNA that served as material.

Germline CDR1 and CDR2: MNHEY and SMNVEV (reference sequence). Trimming took 6 bases from V and 1 from J, leaving 13 bases between them. The CDR3 totals 14 residues. Per the original methods: Amplifying reference gene primers gave estimates of nucleated cell counts. Method: immunoSEQ multiplex PCR; TCRdb's copy keeps in-frame clones and lacks some. The DNA gave D and trimming, while V, J and clone size come from that table. The sample lists about 200,000 clones; 85% to 90% were seen once. The sequencing input was peripheral blood. The receptor was isolated from a man younger than 35 with active or convalescent COVID-19. The chain employs TRBV27 and TRBJ2-7; TRBD2 might be the D (5 bases). The CDR3 region is CASSLIASSYEQYF. The CDR3 nucleotides are TGTGCCAGCAGCCTCATAGCGAGTTCCTACGAGCAGTACTTC.